This T cell receptor beta chain was obtained from a study of blood T cell repertoires in COVID-19. Per the authors' pipeline: Nucleated cell counts were estimated from reference gene primer amplification. Sequenced by immunoSEQ multiplex PCR; TCRdb stores in-frame clones only, minus some. The V and J calls and clone size come from that table; D and trimming were worked out from the DNA. The data hold 100,000 to 150,000 clones, with about 83% observed a single time. The CDR3 is 15 amino acids. Trimming shortened V by 7 bases and J by 0 bases, and 10 bases separated the two germline ends. The germline CDR1 and CDR2 sequences are WNHNN and SYGVQD (reference sequence).

What was sequenced was peripheral blood. The TCR originated in a man in his sixties with acute or convalescent COVID-19. This chain joins TRBV10-1 and TRBJ2-6; no clear D gene. Here the CDR3 reads CASNSQNSGANVLTF. For the CDR3, the DNA is TGCGCCAGCAACTCACAGAACTCTGGGGCCAACGTCCTGACTTTC.